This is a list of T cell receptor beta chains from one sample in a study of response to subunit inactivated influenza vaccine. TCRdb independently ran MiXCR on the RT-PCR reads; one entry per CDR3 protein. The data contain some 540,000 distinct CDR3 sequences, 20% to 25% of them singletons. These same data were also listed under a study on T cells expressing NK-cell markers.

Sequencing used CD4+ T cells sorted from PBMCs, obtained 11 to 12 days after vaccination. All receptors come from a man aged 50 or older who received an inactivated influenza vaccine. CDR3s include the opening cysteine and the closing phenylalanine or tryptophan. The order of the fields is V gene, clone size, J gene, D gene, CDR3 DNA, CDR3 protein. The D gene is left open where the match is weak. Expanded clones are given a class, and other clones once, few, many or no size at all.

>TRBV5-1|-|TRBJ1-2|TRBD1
TGCGCCAGCAGCTTGGACGGGACAGGATTTGGCTACACCTTC
CASSLDGTGFGYTF
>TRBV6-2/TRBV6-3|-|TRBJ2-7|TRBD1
TGTGCCAGCAGTTACTCACTACGGACCGGGACAGGGGCCTACGAGCAGTACTTC
CASSYSLRTGTGAYEQYF
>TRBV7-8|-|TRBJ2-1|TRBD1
TGTGCCAGCAGCGGGACAGGGGAGTTCTCCTACAATGAGCAGTTCTTC
CASSGTGEFSYNEQFF
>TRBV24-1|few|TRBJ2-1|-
TGTGCCACCAGTGATGACGCGTTCAGCAATGAGCAGTTCTTC
CATSDDAFSNEQFF
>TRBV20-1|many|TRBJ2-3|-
TGCAGTGCTAGTCGGCGGGACCCCATCACAGATACGCAGTATTTT
CSASRRDPITDTQYF
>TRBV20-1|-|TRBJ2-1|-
TGCAGTGCTACTTTAGCGGTCTCCTACAATGAGCAGTTCTTC
CSATLAVSYNEQFF
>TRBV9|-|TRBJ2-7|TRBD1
TGTGCCAGCAGTGGACACAGGGGTGGGTCCTACGAGCAGTACTTC
CASSGHRGGSYEQYF
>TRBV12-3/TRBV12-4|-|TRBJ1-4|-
TGTGCCAGCCAAGCGCAGGGGCTGGGTGAAAAACTGTTTTTT
CASQAQGLGEKLFF
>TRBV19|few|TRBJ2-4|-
TGTGCCAGTAGCCAGAGGACTCTAGCCAAAAACATTCAGTACTTC
CASSQRTLAKNIQYF
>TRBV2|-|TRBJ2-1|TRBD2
TGTGCCAGCAGGGCGGGACTAGCGGGGGGTGAGGATGAGCAGTTCTTC
CASRAGLAGGEDEQFF
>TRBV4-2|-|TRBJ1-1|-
TGTGCCAGCAGCCAAGATATAGGCTTGAACACTGAAGCTTTCTTT
CASSQDIGLNTEAFF
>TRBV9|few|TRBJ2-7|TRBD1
TGTGCCAGCAGCATCGGGACAGGGGGCACCACCTACGAGCAGTACTTC
CASSIGTGGTTYEQYF
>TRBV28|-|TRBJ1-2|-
TGTGCCAGCAGTCGTGCCCTAGCTGGCTACATCTTC
CASSRALAGYIF
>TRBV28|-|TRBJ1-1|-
TGTGCCAGCAGTTCCCAGGGAGGGCTCACTGAAGCTTTCTTT
CASSSQGGLTEAFF
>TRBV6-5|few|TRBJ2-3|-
TGTGCCAGCAGTTACGGGTCCCGCACAGATACGCAGTATTTT
CASSYGSRTDTQYF
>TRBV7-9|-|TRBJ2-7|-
TGTGCCAGCAGCTTTGGGCGGGGGCCCTCCTACGAGCAGTACTTC
CASSFGRGPSYEQYF